What follows describes a single T cell receptor beta chain. Its cognate antigen is unknown. This record comes from a study of cytomegalovirus exposure and HLA in healthy donors. Study outcomes and limitations: CMV antigen specificity was confirmed in vitro for three CMV-associated chains. According to the study, 150 to 200 TCR beta chains were cytomegalovirus-associated. Cytomegalovirus status was reportedly diagnosed by the classifier with high sensitivity and specificity.

The table came from immunoSEQ multiplex PCR; TCRdb's copy has only in-frame clones and leaves some out. The data hold about 65,000 clones, with approximately 90% observed a single time. The J segment lost 2 bases and the V segment lost 7 bases, leaving 8 bases of the junction unmatched. The CDR3 is 14 residues long. Germline CDR1 reads MGHDK; CDR2 reads SYGVNS. The V call is TRBV25-1, the J call TRBJ2-7; 7 positions agree with TRBD2. This sequence originates from a woman under 30 in good health and CMV-seronegative. Sample: PBMCs. CDR3 residues: CASTKTGGTYEQYF. For the CDR3, the DNA is TGTGCCAGCACTAAAACGGGGGGAACCTACGAGCAGTACTTC.